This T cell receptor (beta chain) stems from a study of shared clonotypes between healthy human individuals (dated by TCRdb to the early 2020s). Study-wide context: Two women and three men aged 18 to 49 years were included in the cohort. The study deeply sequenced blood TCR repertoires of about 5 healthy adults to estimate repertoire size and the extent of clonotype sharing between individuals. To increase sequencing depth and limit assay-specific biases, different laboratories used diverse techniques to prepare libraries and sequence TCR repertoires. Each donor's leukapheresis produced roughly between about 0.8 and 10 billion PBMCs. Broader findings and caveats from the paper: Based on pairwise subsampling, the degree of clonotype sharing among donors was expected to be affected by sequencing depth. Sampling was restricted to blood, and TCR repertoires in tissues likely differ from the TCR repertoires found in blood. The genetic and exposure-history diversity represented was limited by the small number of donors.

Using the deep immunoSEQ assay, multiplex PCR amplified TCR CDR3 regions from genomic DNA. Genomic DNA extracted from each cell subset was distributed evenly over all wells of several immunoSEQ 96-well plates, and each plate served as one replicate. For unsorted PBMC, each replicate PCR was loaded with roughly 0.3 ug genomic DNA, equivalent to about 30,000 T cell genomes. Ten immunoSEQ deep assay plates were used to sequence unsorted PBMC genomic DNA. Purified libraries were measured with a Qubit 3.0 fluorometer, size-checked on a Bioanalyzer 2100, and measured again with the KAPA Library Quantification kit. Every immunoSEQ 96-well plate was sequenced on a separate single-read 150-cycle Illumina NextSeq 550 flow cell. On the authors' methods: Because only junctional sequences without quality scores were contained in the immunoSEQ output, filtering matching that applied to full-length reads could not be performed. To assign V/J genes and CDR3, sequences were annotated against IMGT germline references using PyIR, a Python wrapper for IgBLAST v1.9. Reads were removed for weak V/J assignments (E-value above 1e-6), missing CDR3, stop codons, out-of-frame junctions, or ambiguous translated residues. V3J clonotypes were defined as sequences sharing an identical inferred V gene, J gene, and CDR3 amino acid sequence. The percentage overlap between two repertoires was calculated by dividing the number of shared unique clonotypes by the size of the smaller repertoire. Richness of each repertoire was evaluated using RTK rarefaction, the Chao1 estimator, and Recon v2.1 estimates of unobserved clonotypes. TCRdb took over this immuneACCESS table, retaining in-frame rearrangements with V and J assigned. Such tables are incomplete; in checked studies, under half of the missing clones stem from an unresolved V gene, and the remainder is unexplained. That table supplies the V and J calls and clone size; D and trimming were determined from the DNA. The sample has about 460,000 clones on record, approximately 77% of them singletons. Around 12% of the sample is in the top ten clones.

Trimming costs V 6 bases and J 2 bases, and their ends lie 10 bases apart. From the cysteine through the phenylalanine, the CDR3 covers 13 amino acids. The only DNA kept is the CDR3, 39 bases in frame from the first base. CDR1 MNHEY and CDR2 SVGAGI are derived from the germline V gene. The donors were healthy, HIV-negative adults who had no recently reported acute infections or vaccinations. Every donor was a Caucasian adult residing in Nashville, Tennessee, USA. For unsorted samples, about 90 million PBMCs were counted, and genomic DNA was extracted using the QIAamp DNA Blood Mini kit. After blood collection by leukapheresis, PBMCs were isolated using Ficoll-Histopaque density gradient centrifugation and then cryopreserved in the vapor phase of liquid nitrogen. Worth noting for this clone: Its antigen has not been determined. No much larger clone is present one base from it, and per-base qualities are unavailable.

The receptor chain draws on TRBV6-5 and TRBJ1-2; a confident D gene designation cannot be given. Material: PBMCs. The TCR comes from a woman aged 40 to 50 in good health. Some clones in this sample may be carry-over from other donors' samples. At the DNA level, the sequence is TGTGCCAGCAGAAAAGGAGGGAACTATGGCTACACCTTC. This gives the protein CASRKGGNYGYTF.